The present entry profiles one T cell receptor beta chain with its context. It was CCR7+ PD-1+ TIGIT+ early memory CD8+ T cells with exhausted-like traits that constituted TPEX cells. PBMC in the sample derive from buffy coats of healthy donors. UMI-labeled 5' RACE yielded the TCR beta libraries. TCRdb reworked the 5' RACE reads into one entry per CDR3 protein, no DNA. The specimen's table records 6,000 or so distinct CDR3 sequences. This sample was included in a study of human CD8 memory T cell subsets. Germline CDR1 LNHDA, CDR2 SQIVND (reference sequence). The CDR3 totals 13 residues. Sequencing was carried out using CD8+ T cells from PBMCs. This receptor was identified in a human donor in good health. The V and J genes are TRBV19 and TRBJ2-2; TCRdb's D gene call, TRBD2, goes unchecked for lack of DNA. CDR3 sequence reads: CASSSLLSGELFF.